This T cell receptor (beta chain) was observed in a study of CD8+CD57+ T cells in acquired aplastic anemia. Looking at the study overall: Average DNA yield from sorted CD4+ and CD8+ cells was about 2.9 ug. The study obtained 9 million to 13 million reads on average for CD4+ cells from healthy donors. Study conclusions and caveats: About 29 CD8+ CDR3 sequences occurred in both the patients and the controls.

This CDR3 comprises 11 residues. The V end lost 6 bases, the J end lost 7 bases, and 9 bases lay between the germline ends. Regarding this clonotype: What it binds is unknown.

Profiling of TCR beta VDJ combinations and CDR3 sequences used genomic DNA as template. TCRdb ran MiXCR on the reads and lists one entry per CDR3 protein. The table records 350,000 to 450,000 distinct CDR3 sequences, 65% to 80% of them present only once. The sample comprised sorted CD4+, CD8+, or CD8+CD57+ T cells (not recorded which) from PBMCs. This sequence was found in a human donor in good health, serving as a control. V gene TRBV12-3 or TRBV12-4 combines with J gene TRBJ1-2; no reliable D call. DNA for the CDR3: TGTGCCAGCAGGTGGACTGGTGGCTACACCTTC. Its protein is CASRWTGGYTF.